These T cell receptor beta chains were read from a single sample in a study of cytomegalovirus exposure and HLA in healthy donors. The assay was immunoSEQ multiplex PCR, and TCRdb's table has in-frame clones only and misses some. Here the sample spans 90,000 to 120,000 clones, 65% to 80% being singletons. Sample: PBMCs. The source is a female donor in good health and CMV-seropositive. CDR3s leave out the opening cysteine and the closing phenylalanine or tryptophan. Fields, in order: J gene, V gene, CDR3 protein.

TRBJ2-5	TRBV11-1	ASSFQGLAGKTQY
TRBJ1-1	TRBV9	ASSPGQNLLNTEAF
TRBJ1-6	TRBV30	AWSVEMGGPLH
TRBJ2-3	TRBV2	AGSGLTDTQY
TRBJ2-4	TRBV19	ASSITGSKNIQY
TRBJ1-5	TRBV7-2	ASSLQSNQPQH
TRBJ2-3	TRBV28	ASSTWTSGSTDTQY
TRBJ2-1	TRBV28	ASDQAGSYNEQF
TRBJ1-1	TRBV7-9	ASSSAAVQTEAF
TRBJ1-2	TRBV6-5	ASSSDRAYGYT
TRBJ1-1	TRBV5-1	ASSWTGLNTEAF
TRBJ2-3	TRBV5-1	ASSLRRDSYTDTQY
TRBJ1-4	TRBV15	ATSRDGGSNEKLF
TRBJ2-3	TRBV27	ASTPGLDTDTQY
TRBJ1-2	TRBV5-1	ASSLGPFDSAAADYT
TRBJ2-2	TRBV5-1	ASSLGQNTGELF
TRBJ2-1	TRBV27	ASSLSGQGGDEQF
TRBJ1-5	TRBV19	ASSADRANPQH
TRBJ1-1	TRBV9	ASSVGGDYTEAF
TRBJ1-2	TRBV5-1	ASSRGDNYGYT
TRBJ2-5	TRBV6-5	ASSYMSGRYLQTQY
TRBJ1-4	TRBV28	ASSRDSSMYEKLF
TRBJ1-1	TRBV2	ASSEYRGQNTEAF
TRBJ2-7	TRBV7-6	ASSLEGQGGSYEQY
TRBJ1-2	TRBV9	ASSVEVATGYGYT
TRBJ2-7	TRBV28	ASSGRGISYEQY
TRBJ1-1	TRBV15	ATSRGNRDGRTEAF
TRBJ1-6	TRBV27	ASSQLGQGGSPLH
TRBJ1-3	TRBV12-5	ASGLAQTGFSSGNTIY
TRBJ1-2	TRBV6-5	ASSEQGMGGYT
TRBJ1-1	TRBV6-1	ASSAHRGRTEAF
TRBJ1-5	TRBV5-5	ASSLGPTGLGSNQPQH
TRBJ1-3	TRBV5-1	ASSLGTGWTGNTIY
TRBJ2-1	TRBV5-4	ASSLVPLASEQF
TRBJ2-4	TRBV27	ASSSRQGAAKNIQY
TRBJ1-5	TRBV5-8	ASSSRQWGNQPQH
TRBJ2-3	TRBV7-2	ASSSATSTDTQY
TRBJ2-2	TRBV30	AWSKGAGELF
TRBJ1-5	TRBV2	ASTQETGGSQPQH
TRBJ1-1	TRBV7-5	VRSSPRVTNTEAF
TRBJ1-4	TRBV7-6	ASSPSPTGGRDEKLF
TRBJ2-6	TRBV10-3	AISAGQGAPGANVLT
TRBJ2-5	TRBV4-1	ASSHVTGDSETQY
TRBJ1-1	TRBV18	ASSPLTGGGNTEAF
TRBJ1-3	TRBV18	ASSPSGIAGNTIY
TRBJ2-1	TRBV27	ASSFLGLAAREQF
TRBJ2-5	TRBV5-1	ASSLVGETQY
TRBJ1-5	TRBV2	ASSERMDRGMNQPQH
TRBJ2-5	TRBV5-1	ASSLPSGGETQY
TRBJ2-1	TRBV11-3	ASSLGGTSSYNEQF